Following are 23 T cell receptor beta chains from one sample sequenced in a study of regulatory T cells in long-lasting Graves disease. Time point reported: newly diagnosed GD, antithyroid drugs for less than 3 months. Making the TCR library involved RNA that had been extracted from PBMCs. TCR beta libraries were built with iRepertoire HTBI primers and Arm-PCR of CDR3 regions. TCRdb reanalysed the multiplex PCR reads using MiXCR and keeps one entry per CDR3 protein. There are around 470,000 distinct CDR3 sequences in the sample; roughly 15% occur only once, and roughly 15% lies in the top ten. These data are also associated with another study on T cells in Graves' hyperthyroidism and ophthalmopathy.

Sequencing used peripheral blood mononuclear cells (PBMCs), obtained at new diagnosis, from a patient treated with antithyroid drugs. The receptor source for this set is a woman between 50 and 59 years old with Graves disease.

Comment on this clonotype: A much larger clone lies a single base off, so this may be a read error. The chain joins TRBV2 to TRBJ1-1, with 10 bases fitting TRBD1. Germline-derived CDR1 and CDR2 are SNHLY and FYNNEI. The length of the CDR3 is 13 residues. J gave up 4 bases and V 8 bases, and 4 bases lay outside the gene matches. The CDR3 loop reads CASARTGGTEAFF. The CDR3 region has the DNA TGTGCCAGCGCCCGGACAGGGGGCACTGAAGCTTTCTTT.

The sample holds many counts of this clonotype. The CDR3: CASSPGGVRRTEAFF. CDR3 nucleotides: TGTGCCAGCTCACCCGGAGGTGTGAGGCGCACTGAAGCTTTCTTT. The V and J genes are TRBV18 and TRBJ1-1; D uncertain. Germline assignment: CDR1 KGHSH and CDR2 LQKENI. This CDR3 spans 15 amino acids. V was pared by 3 bases and J by 4 bases, with 15 bases between.

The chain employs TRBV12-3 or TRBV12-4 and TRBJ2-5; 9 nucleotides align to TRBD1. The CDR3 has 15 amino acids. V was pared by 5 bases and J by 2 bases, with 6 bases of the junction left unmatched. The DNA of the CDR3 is TGTGCCAGCAGTAACACCGGACAGGGGCAAGAGACCCAGTACTTC. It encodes CASSNTGQGQETQYF.

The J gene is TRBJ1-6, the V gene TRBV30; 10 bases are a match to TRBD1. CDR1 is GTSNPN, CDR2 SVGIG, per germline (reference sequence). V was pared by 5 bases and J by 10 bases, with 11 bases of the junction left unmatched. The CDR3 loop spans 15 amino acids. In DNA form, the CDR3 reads TGTGCCTGGTCCTGGAGGGGGACAGGGGCATCACCCCTCCACTTT. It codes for CAWSWRGTGASPLHF.

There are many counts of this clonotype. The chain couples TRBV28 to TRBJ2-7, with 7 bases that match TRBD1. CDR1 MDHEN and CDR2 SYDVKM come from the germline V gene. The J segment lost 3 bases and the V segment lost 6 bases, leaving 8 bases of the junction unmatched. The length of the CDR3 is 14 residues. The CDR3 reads CASSSRGLGYEQYF. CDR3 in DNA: TGTGCCAGCAGCTCGAGGGGGCTCGGCTACGAGCAGTACTTC.

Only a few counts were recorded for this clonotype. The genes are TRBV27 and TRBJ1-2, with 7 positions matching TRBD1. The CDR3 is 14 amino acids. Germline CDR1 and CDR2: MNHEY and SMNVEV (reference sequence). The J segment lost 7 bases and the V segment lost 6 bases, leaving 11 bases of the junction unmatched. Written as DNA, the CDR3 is TGTGCCAGCAGCCACAGGGCGGCAGGGGGTGGCTACACCTTC. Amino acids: CASSHRAAGGGYTF.

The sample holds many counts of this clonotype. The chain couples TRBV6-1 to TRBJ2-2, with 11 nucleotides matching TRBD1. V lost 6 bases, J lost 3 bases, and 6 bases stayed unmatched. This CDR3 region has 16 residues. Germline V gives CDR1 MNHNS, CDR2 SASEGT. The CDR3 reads CASRRTGGVDTGELFF. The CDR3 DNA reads TGTGCCAGCAGGAGGACAGGGGGCGTGGACACCGGGGAGCTGTTTTTT.

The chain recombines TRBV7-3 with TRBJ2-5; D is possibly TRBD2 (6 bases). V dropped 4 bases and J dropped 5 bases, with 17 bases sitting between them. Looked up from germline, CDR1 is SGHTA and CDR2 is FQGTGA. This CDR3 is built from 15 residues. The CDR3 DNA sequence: TGTGCCAGCAGCTCAAACGGGGGAGGTGGGGAGACCCAGTACTTC. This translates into CASSSNGGGGETQYF.

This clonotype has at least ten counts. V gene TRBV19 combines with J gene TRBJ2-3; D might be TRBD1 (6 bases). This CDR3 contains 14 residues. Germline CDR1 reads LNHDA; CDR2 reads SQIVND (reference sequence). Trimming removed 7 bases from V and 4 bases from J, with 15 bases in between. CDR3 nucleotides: TGTGCCAGTATCCCCCCCGGACAGCCAGATACGCAGTATTTT. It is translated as CASIPPGQPDTQYF.

CDR3 in amino acids: CSVSGTSGNQETQYF. DNA of the CDR3: TGCAGCGTTTCCGGGACTAGCGGGAACCAAGAGACCCAGTACTTC. The rearrangement uses TRBV29-1 and TRBJ2-5; 13 bases match TRBD2. Trimming cost V 5 bases and J 0 bases; bases outside gene matches: 3. CDR3 length equals 15 residues. CDR1 is SQVTM, CDR2 ANQGSEA, per germline.

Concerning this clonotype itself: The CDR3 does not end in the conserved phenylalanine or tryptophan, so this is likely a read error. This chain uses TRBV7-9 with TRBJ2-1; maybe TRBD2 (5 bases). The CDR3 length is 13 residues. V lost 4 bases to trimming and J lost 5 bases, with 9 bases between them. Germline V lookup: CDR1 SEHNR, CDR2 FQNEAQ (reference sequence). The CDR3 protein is CASSWVGDNEQFC. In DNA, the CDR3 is TGTGCCAGCAGCTGGGTCGGGGACAATGAGCAGTTCTGC.

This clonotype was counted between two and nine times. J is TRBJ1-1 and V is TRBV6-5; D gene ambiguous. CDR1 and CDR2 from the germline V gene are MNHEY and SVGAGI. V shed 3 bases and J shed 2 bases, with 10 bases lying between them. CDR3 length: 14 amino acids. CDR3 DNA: TGTGCCAGCAGTTATTTTGGACCTAACACTGAAGCTTTCTTT. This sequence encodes CASSYFGPNTEAFF.

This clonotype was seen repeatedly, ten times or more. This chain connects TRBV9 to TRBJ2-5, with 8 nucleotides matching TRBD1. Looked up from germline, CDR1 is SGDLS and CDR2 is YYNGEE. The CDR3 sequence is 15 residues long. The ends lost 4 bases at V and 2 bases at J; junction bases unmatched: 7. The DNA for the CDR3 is TGTGCCAGCAGCCCAGGGGGCGCCGGTCAAGAGACCCAGTACTTC. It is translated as CASSPGGAGQETQYF.

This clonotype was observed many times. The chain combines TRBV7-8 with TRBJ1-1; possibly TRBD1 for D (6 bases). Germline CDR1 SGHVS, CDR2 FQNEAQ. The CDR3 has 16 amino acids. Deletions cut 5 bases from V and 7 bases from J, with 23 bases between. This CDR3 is CASSPRGGAKHLEAFF. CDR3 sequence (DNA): TGTGCCAGCAGCCCCCGCGGGGGGGCGAAACACCTTGAAGCTTTCTTT.

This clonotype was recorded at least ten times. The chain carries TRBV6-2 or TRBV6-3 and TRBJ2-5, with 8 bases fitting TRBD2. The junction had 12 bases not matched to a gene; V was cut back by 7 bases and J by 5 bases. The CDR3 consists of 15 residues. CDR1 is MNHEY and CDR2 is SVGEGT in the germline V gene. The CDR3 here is CASTVTGTRWETQYF. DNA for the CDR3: TGTGCCAGCACCGTAACCGGGACTAGGTGGGAGACCCAGTACTTC.

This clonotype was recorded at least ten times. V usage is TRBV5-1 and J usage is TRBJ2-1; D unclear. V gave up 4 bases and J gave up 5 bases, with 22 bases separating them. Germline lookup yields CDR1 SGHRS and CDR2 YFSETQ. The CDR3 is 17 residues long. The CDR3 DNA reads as TGCGCCAGCAGCCTGACTCCAGGACGACTTCTTAACAATGAGCAGTTCTTC. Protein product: CASSLTPGRLLNNEQFF. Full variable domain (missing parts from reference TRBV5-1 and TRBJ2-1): KAGVTQTPRYLIKTRGQQVTLSCSPISGHRSVSWYQQTPGQGLQFLFEYFSETQRNKGNFPGRFSGRQFSNSRSEMNVSTLELGDSALYLCASSLTPGRLLNNEQFFGPGTRLTVL.

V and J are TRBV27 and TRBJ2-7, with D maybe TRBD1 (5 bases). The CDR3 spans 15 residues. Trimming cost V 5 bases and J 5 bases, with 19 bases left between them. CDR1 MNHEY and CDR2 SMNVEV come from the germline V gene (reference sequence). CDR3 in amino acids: CASSEWSRAFDEQYF. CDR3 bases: TGTGCCAGCAGTGAGTGGAGCAGGGCTTTCGACGAGCAGTACTTC.

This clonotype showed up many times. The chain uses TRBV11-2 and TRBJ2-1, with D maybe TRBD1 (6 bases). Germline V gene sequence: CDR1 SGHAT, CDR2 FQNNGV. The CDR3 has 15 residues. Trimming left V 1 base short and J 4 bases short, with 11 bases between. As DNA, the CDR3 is TGTGCCAGCAGCTTAGTTTCGCAGGGGTACAATGAGCAGTTCTTC. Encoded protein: CASSLVSQGYNEQFF. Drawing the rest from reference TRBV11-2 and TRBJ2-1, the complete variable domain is EAGVAQSPRYKIIEKRQSVAFWCNPISGHATLYWYQQILGQGPKLLIQFQNNGVVDDSQLPKDRFSAERLKGVDSTLKIQPAKLEDSAVYLCASSLVSQGYNEQFFGPGTRLTVL.

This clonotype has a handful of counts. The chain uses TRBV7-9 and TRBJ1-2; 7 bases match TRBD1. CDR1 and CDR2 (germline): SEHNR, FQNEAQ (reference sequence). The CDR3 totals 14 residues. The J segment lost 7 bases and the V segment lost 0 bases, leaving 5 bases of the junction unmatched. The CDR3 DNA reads TGTGCCAGCAGCTTAGCTGTAGGGGGCGCTGGCTACACCTTC. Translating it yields CASSLAVGGAGYTF.

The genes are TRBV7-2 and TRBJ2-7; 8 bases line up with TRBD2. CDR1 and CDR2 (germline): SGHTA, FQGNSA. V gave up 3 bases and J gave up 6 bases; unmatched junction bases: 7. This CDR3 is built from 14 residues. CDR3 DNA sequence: TGTGCCAGCAGCTTCCAAGCGGGAGATTTCGAGCAGTACTTC. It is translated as CASSFQAGDFEQYF. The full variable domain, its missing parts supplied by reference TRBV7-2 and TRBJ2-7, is GAGVSQSPSNKVTEKGKDVELRCDPISGHTALYWYRQSLGQGLEFLIYFQGNSAPDKSGLPSDRFSAERTGGSVSTLTIQRTQQEDSAVYLCASSFQAGDFEQYFGPGTRLTVT.

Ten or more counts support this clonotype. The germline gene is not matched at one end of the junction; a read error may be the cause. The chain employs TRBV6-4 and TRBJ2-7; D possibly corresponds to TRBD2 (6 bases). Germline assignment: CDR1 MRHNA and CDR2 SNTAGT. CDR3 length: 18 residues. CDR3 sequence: CASRVGLHRRLSSSEQYF. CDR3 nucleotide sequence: TGTGCCAGCAGAGTCGGACTACACCGACGCCTAAGCTCCTCCGAGCAGTACTTC.

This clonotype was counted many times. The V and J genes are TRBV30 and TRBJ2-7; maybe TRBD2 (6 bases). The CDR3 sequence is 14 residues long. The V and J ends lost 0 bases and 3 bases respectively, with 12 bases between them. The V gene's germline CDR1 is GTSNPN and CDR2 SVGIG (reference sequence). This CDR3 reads CAWSVRGTLYEQYF. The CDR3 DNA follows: TGTGCCTGGAGTGTCCGGGGGACCCTCTACGAGCAGTACTTC.

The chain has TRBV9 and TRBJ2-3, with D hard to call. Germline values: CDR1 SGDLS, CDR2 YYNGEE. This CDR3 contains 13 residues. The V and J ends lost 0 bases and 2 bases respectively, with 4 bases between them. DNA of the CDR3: TGTGCCAGCAGCGTAGGGTTCACAGATACGCAGTATTTT. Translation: CASSVGFTDTQYF. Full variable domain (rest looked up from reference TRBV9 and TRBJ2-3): DSGVTQTPKHLITATGQRVTLRCSPRSGDLSVYWYQQSLDQGLQFLIQYYNGEERAKGNILERFSAQQFPDLHSELNLSSLELGDSALYFCASSVGFTDTQYFGPGTRLTVL.